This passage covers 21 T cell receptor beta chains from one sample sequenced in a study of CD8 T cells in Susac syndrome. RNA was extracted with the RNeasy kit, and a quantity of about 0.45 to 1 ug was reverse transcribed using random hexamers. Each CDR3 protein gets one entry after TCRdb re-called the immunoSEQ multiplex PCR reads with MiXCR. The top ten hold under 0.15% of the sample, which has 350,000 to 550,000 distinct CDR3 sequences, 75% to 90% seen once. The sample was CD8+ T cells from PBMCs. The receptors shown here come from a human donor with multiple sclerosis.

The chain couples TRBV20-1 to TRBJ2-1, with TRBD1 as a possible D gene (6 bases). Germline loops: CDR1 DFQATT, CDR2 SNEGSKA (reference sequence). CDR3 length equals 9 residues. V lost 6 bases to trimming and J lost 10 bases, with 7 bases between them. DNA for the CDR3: TGCAGTGCAGGGGGAGAGCAGTTCTTC. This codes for CSAGGEQFF.

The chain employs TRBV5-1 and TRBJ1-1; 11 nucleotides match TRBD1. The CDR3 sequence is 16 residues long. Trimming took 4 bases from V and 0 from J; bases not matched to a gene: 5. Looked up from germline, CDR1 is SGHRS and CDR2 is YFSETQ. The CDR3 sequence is CASSPGTGGLNTEAFF. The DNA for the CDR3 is TGCGCCAGCAGCCCTGGGACAGGGGGATTGAACACTGAAGCTTTCTTT. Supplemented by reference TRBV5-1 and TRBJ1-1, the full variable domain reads KAGVTQTPRYLIKTRGQQVTLSCSPISGHRSVSWYQQTPGQGLQFLFEYFSETQRNKGNFPGRFSGRQFSNSRSEMNVSTLELGDSALYLCASSPGTGGLNTEAFFGQGTRLTVV.

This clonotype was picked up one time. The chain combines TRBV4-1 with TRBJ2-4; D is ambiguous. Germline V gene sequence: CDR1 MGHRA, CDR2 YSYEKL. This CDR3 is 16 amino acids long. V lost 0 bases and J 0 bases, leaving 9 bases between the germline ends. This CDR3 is CASSQDSPLAKNIQYF. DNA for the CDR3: TGCGCCAGCAGCCAAGATAGTCCATTAGCCAAAAACATTCAGTACTTC.

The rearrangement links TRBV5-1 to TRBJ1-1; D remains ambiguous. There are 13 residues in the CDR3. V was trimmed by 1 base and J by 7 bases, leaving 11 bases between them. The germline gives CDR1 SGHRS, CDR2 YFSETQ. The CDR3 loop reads CASSLKTVGEAFF. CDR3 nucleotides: TGCGCCAGCAGCTTGAAGACCGTGGGTGAAGCTTTCTTT. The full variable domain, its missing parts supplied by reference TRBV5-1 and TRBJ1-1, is KAGVTQTPRYLIKTRGQQVTLSCSPISGHRSVSWYQQTPGQGLQFLFEYFSETQRNKGNFPGRFSGRQFSNSRSEMNVSTLELGDSALYLCASSLKTVGEAFFGQGTRLTVV.

CDR3 amino acids: CASSPVTSGDIYEQYF. CDR3 nucleotide sequence: TGTGCCAGCAGCCCTGTGACTAGCGGGGACATCTACGAGCAGTACTTC. The chain combines TRBV11-2 with TRBJ2-7; 11 positions agree with TRBD2. The CDR3 is made up of 16 amino acids. J gave up 3 bases and V 5 bases, and 9 bases lay outside the gene matches. CDR1 is SGHAT, CDR2 FQNNGV, per germline.

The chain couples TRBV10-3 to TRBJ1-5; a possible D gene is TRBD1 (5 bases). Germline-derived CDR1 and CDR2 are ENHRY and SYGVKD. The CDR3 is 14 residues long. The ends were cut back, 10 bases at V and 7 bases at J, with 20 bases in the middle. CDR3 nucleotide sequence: TGTGCCACCAAGGGACGGCGGAGAGGCCAGCCCCAGCATTTT. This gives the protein CATKGRRRGQPQHF.

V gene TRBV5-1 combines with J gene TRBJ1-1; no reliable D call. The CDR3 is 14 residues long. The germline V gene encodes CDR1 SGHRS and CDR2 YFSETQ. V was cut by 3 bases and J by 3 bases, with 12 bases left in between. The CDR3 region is CASSYVGVDTEAFF. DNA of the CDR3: TGCGCCAGCAGCTACGTCGGGGTCGACACTGAAGCTTTCTTT.

The DNA of the CDR3 is TGTGCCAGCAGTGAAGCGCATCTAGCGGGGGTTGATGAGCAGTTCTTC. Its translation: CASSEAHLAGVDEQFF. The chain links TRBV6-1 to TRBJ2-1; 10 positions match TRBD2. The CDR3 loop spans 16 amino acids. Germline lookup yields CDR1 MNHNS and CDR2 SASEGT. The J segment lost 8 bases and the V segment lost 0 bases, leaving 7 bases of the junction unmatched.

The CDR3 DNA reads as TGCGCCAGCAGCCAGTTTGATAGTTATAGCGGGGGGGCCGCTAATGAGCAGTTCTTC. It encodes CASSQFDSYSGGAANEQFF. V usage is TRBV4-1 and J usage is TRBJ2-1; 11 bases line up with TRBD2. CDR3 length equals 19 residues. Germline V gives CDR1 MGHRA, CDR2 YSYEKL. The V segment lost 3 bases and the J segment 7 bases; nucleotides outside the gene matches: 17.

The CDR3 loop is CASSWGGFGSDNEQFF. The CDR3 DNA follows: TGTGCCAGCAGCTGGGGAGGTTTTGGGTCCGACAATGAGCAGTTCTTC. The chain combines TRBV5-5 with TRBJ2-1; possibly TRBD2 for D (6 bases). The V gene lost 3 bases and the J gene lost 5 bases, with 18 bases spanning the gap. The CDR3 totals 16 residues. Germline V lookup: CDR1 SGHKS, CDR2 YYEKEE (reference sequence).

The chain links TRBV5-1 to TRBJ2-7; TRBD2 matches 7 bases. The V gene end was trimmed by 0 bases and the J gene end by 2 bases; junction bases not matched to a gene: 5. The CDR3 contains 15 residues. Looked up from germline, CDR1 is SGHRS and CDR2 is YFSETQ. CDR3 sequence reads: CASSLAGGVTYEQYF. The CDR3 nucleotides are TGCGCCAGCAGCTTGGCGGGGGGAGTCACCTACGAGCAGTACTTC.

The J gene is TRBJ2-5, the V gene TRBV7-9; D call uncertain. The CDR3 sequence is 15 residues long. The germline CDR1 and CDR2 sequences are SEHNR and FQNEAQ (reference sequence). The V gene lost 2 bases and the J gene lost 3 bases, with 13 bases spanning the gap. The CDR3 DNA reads TGTGCCAGCAGCTTATCAATTGGCACCGAAGAGACCCAGTACTTC. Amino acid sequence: CASSLSIGTEETQYF.

The CDR3 sequence: CASSHLGENTEAFF. CDR3 bases: TGCGCCAGCAGCCACCTAGGGGAGAACACTGAAGCTTTCTTT. The chain couples TRBV4-1 to TRBJ1-1; D is possibly TRBD1 (5 bases). Trimming shortened V by 3 bases and J by 1 base, and 9 bases separated the two germline ends. Germline assignment: CDR1 MGHRA and CDR2 YSYEKL. The CDR3 is 14 residues long.

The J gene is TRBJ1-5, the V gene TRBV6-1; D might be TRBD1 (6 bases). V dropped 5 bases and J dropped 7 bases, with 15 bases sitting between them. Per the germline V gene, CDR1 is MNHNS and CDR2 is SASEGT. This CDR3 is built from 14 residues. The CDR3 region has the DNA TGTGCCAGCAGTTGGCTAACAGGGCAGCAGCCCCAGCATTTT. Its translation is CASSWLTGQQPQHF.

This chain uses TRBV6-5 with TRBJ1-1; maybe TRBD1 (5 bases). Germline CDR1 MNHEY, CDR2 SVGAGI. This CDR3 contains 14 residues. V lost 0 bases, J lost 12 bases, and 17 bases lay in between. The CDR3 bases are TGTGCCAGCAGTTACTCGGGGACCCCCGGTGCGACTTTCTTT. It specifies CASSYSGTPGATFF.

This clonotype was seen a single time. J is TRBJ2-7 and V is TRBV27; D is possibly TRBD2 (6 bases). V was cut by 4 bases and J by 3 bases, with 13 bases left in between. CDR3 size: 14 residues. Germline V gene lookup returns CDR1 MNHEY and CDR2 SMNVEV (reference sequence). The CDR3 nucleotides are TGTGCCAGCAGTTCCTCCGGGGGACTCTACGAGCAGTACTTC. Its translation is CASSSSGGLYEQYF.

In DNA, the CDR3 is TGTGCCAGCTCACCACCGAACAGGGCGGATTCACCCCTCCACTTT. Protein sequence: CASSPPNRADSPLHF. The chain joins TRBV18 to TRBJ1-6; a weak D match, TRBD1 (6 bases). The ends were cut back, 0 bases at V and 8 bases at J, with 11 bases in the middle. The CDR3 is 15 residues long. Looked up from germline, CDR1 is KGHSH and CDR2 is LQKENI.

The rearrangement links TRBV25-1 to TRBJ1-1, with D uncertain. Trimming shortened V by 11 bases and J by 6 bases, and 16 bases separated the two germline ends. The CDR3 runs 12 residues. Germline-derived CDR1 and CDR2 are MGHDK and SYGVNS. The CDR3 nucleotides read TGTGCCTGCCGAGGAGGGCTCGCTGAAGCTTTCTTT. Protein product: CACRGGLAEAFF.

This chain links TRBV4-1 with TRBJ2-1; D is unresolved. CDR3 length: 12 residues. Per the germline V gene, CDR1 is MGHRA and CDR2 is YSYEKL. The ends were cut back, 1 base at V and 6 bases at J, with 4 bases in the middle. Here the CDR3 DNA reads TGCGCCAGCAGCCAAGCGGCCAATGAGCAGTTCTTC. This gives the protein CASSQAANEQFF.

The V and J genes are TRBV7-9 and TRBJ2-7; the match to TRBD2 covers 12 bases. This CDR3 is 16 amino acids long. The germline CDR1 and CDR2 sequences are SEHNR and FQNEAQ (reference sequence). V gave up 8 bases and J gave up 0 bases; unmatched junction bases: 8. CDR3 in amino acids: CASLRLTSGSSYEQYF. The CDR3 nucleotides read TGTGCCAGCTTACGTTTGACTAGCGGGAGCTCCTACGAGCAGTACTTC.

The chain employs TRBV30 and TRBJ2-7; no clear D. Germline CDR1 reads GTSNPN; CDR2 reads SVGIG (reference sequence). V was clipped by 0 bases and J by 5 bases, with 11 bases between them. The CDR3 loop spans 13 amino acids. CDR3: CAWSVNRLNEQYF. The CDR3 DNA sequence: TGTGCCTGGAGTGTGAACAGACTCAACGAGCAGTACTTC.